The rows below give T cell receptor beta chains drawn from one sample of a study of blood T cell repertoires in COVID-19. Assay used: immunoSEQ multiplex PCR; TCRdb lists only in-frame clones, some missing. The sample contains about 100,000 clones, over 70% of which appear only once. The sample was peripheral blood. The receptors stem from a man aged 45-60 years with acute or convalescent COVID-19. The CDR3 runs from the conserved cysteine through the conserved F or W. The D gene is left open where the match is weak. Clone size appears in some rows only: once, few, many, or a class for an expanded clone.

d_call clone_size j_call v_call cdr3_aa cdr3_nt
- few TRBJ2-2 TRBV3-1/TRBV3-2 CASTLQGAAGELFF TGTGCCAGCACCCTACAGGGTGCGGCCGGGGAGCTGTTTTTT
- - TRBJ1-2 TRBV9 CASSVARTQTGFGYTF TGTGCCAGCAGCGTAGCCCGGACCCAAACAGGGTTTGGCTACACCTTC
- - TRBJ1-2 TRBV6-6 CASTWGGAYGYTF TGTGCCAGCACCTGGGGGGGCGCGTATGGCTACACCTTC
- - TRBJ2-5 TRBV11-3 CASSSALWGRGQETQYF TGTGCCAGCAGCTCAGCTTTATGGGGAAGGGGCCAAGAGACCCAGTACTTC
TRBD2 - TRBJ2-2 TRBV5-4 CASSSLAGGNTGELFF TGTGCCAGCAGCTCGTTAGCGGGAGGGAACACCGGGGAGCTGTTTTTT
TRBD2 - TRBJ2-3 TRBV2 CASSPGLAGSTQYF TGTGCCAGCAGTCCGGGACTAGCGGGATCTACGCAGTATTTT
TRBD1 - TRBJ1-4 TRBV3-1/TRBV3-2 CASSQGQGVGKLFF TGTGCCAGCAGCCAGGGACAGGGTGTTGGAAAACTGTTTTTT
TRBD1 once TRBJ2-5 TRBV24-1 CATSDGQAQEAQYF TGTGCCACCAGTGATGGACAGGCCCAAGAGGCCCAGTACTTC
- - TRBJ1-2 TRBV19 CASIDLAGAPGYTF TGTGCCAGTATCGACCTTGCGGGCGCCCCTGGCTACACCTTC
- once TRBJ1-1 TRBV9 CASSGYNGNTEAFF TGTGCCAGCAGCGGATACAATGGGAACACTGAAGCTTTCTTT
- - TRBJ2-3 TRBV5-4 CASSLGPVTDTQYF TGTGCCAGCAGCTTGGGTCCGGTCACAGATACGCAGTATTTT
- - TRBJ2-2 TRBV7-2 CASSLLASGELFF TGTGCCAGCAGCTTACTAGCTTCCGGGGAGCTGTTTTTT
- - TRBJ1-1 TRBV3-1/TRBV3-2 CASSQGATEAFF TGTGCCAGCAGCCAAGGGGCTACTGAAGCTTTCTTT
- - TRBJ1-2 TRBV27 CASSLGWGDGYTF TGTGCCAGCAGTTTAGGCTGGGGGGACGGCTACACCTTC
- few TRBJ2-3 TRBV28 CASSLLRQITDTQYF TGTGCCAGCAGTTTATTAAGACAGATCACAGATACGCAGTATTTT
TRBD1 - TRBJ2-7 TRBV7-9 CASSRGQVPYEQYF TGTGCCAGCAGCCGAGGACAGGTTCCCTACGAGCAGTACTTC
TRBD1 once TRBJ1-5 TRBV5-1 CASSLTGGNQPQHF TGCGCCAGCAGCTTGACAGGGGGCAATCAGCCCCAGCATTTT
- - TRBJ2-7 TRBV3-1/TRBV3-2 CASSPNVRLTGTYF TGTGCCAGCAGCCCAAATGTACGCCTCACGGGAACGTACTTC
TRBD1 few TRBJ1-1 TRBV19 CASTYSRQGPWSTEAFF TGTGCCAGTACGTATAGTAGACAGGGGCCATGGAGCACTGAAGCTTTCTTT
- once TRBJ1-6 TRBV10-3 CAISPQGTYNSPLHF TGTGCCATCAGTCCCCAGGGGACCTATAATTCACCCCTCCACTTT
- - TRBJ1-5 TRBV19 CASSINWARGRNQPQHF TGTGCCAGTAGTATCAATTGGGCCAGGGGCCGCAATCAGCCCCAGCATTTT
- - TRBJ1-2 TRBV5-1 CASSSPWGRGYTF TGCGCCAGCAGCTCACCCTGGGGCCGTGGCTACACCTTC
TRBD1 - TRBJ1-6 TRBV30 CASRTGEGSPLHF TGTGCCTCCAGAACAGGGGAAGGATCACCCCTCCACTTT
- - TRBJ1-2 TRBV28 CASRDSQRYYGYTF TGTGCCAGCAGAGATAGCCAGCGTTACTATGGCTACACCTTC
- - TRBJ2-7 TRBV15 CATSRHALPRGEQYF TGTGCCACCAGCAGACACGCTCTTCCCCGGGGCGAGCAGTACTTC
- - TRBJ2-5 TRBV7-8 CASSSYRVGTIQETQYF TGTGCCAGCAGCTCCTACAGGGTCGGGACTATACAAGAGACCCAGTACTTC
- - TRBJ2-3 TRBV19 CASSIGGVDTQYF TGTGCCAGTAGTATAGGGGGCGTAGATACGCAGTATTTT
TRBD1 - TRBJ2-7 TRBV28 CASSSLGQGGYF TGTGCCAGCAGTTCCTTGGGACAGGGTGGGTACTTC
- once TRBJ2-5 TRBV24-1 CATSDPEVVPQETQYF TGTGCCACCAGTGATCCCGAGGTAGTTCCACAAGAGACCCAGTACTTC
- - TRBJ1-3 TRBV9 CASSDSSGNTIYF TGTGCCAGCAGCGACAGCTCTGGAAACACCATATATTTT
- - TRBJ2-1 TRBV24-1 CATSDRTLPLGDEQFF TGTGCCACCAGTGACCGGACGTTGCCCCTCGGGGATGAGCAGTTCTTC
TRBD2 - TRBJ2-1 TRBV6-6 CASSRPGLAGRYNEQFF TGTGCCAGCAGCCGACCGGGACTAGCGGGACGATACAATGAGCAGTTCTTC
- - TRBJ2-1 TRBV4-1 CASSQGGLSYNEQFF TGCGCCAGCAGCCAAGGGGGGCTGTCCTACAATGAGCAGTTCTTC
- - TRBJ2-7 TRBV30 CAWSVTSYEQYF TGTGCCTGGAGTGTGACTAGCTACGAGCAGTACTTC
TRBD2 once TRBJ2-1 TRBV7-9 CASSSVGLAGYNEQFF TGTGCCAGCAGCTCGGTCGGACTAGCGGGTTACAATGAGCAGTTCTTC
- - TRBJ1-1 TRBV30 CAWSVRGDTEAFF TGTGCCTGGAGTGTACGGGGGGACACTGAAGCTTTCTTT
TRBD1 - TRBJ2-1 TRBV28 CASRQGGSKNEQFF TGTGCCAGCAGACAGGGGGGTAGCAAAAATGAGCAGTTCTTC
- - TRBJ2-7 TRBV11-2 CASSYGQAYEQYF TGTGCCAGCAGCTACGGACAAGCCTACGAGCAGTACTTC
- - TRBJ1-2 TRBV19 CASRTAGVTYGYTF TGTGCCAGTAGAACCGCGGGGGTTACCTATGGCTACACCTTC
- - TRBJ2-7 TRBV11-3 CASSPGVRYEQYF TGTGCCAGCAGCCCAGGGGTGCGGTACGAGCAGTACTTC
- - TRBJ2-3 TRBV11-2 CASSLGRTARTDTQYF TGTGCCAGCAGCTTGGGAAGGACAGCAAGAACAGATACGCAGTATTTT
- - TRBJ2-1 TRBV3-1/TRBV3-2 CASSHLQGSSYNEQFF TGTGCCAGCAGCCATCTACAGGGTAGCTCCTACAATGAGCAGTTCTTC
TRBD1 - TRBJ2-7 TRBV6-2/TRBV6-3 CASSYPLGQGSYEQYF TGTGCCAGCAGTTACCCCTTAGGACAGGGGAGCTACGAGCAGTACTTC
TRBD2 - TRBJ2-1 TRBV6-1 CASSELGGDYNEQFF TGTGCCAGCAGTGAGCTCGGGGGGGATTACAATGAGCAGTTCTTC
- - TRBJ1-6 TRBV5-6 CASSIPDPRGNSPLHF TGTGCCAGCAGCATCCCGGACCCGCGGGGTAATTCACCCCTCCACTTT
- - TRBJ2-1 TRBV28 CASSRYGGGHEQFF TGTGCCAGCAGCCGTTATGGGGGCGGTCACGAGCAGTTCTTC
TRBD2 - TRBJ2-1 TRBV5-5 CASSLAASGGYNEQFF TGTGCCAGCAGCTTGGCGGCTAGCGGGGGCTACAATGAGCAGTTCTTC
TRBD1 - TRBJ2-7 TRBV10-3 CAISGQGNEQYF TGTGCCATCAGTGGACAGGGGAACGAGCAGTACTTC
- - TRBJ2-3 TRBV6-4 CASSEQGIASDTQYF TGTGCCAGCAGTGAACAGGGAATAGCATCAGATACGCAGTATTTT